This T cell receptor (beta chain) came from a study of blood T cell repertoires in COVID-19. Study overall: Samples representing acute and convalescent COVID-19 were sourced from the United States, Italy and Spain. In each case, the material was cDNA or gDNA derived from T cells, B-cell-depleted T cells, or PBMCs.

In germline, CDR1 is SGHDT, CDR2 YYEEEE. The CDR3 consists of 15 residues. V lost 3 bases to trimming and J lost 4 bases, with 14 bases between them. In the authors' workflow: Using reference gene primer amplification, nucleated cell counts were estimated. Generated by immunoSEQ multiplex PCR, the TCRdb table keeps only in-frame clones and is missing some. That table is the source of V, J and clone size, and D and trimming were worked out from the DNA. In the table there are some 100,000 clones, 75% to 90% of which are singletons. The sample consisted of peripheral blood. The sequence was collected from a human donor in a cohort sampled during active COVID-19. The J gene is TRBJ2-1, the V gene TRBV5-6; possible D gene TRBD2, 6 bases. As DNA, the CDR3 is TGTGCCAGCAGCTCCGGACGCCGGGGGTACAATGAGCAGTTCTTC. Its translation is CASSSGRRGYNEQFF.